This TCR beta chain is drawn from a study of blood T cell repertoires in COVID-19. This CDR3 has 15 amino acids. Germline loops: CDR1 MDHEN, CDR2 SYDVKM. The germline V and J ends were trimmed by 5 bases and 0 bases, with 14 bases remaining between them. The assay was immunoSEQ multiplex PCR, and TCRdb's table has in-frame clones only and misses some. The data show some 110,000 clones, around four fifths seen once. The V and J genes are TRBV28 and TRBJ2-7; the D is unclear. This clonotype was sampled from a woman in her 70s with acute or convalescent COVID-19. The sample taken for sequencing was peripheral blood. Here the CDR3 DNA reads TGTGCCAGCAGTCCCCCCCCAGGCAACTCCTACGAGCAGTACTTC. Its protein is CASSPPPGNSYEQYF.